A single sample is the source of the 27 T cell receptor beta chains below, sequenced in a study of early T cells in non-severe SARS-CoV-2 infection (dated by TCRdb to 2020 to 2023). Libraries were prepared through 5' RACE. Reads for this sample came from a NextSeq 500. TCRdb passed the public sequencing reads through fastp at Q25 and MiXCR, retaining productive beta sequences. Rows are unified per CDR3 protein, each entry keeping the most common DNA and genes. This sample comprises approximately 52,000 distinct CDR3 sequences, 15% of them detected only once. The top ten clonotypes cover more than 8.5% of the sample. This specimen consisted of whole blood, obtained at baseline. The receptors here all came from an adult who was a healthcare worker with PCR-confirmed SARS-CoV-2 infection or an uninfected control (not recorded which).

The table lists this clonotype with many counts. This chain connects TRBV6-1 to TRBJ1-2; 10 positions match TRBD1. Unmatched junction bases numbered 5, after V lost 2 bases and J lost 8 bases. The V gene's germline CDR1 is MNHNS and CDR2 SASEGT. The CDR3 sequence is 14 residues long. This chain's CDR3 is CASSEQGQGPGYTF. CDR3 DNA: TGTGCCAGCAGTGAACAGGGACAGGGGCCCGGCTACACCTTC.

This clonotype appeared a few times. The V call is TRBV27, the J call TRBJ2-7; 7 bases line up with TRBD1. V gave up 4 bases and J gave up 7 bases; unmatched junction bases: 7. CDR3 size: 13 residues. Germline V gene sequence: CDR1 MNHEY, CDR2 SMNVEV (reference sequence). The DNA for the CDR3 is TGTGCCAGCAGTTCAGGGGGTCGCCTGGAGCAGTACTTC. Protein product: CASSSGGRLEQYF.

For the CDR3, the DNA is TGTGCCAGCAGCTTGGGCCAGGAAGCTAACTATGGCTACACCTTC. Its protein product is CASSLGQEANYGYTF. V and J are TRBV13 and TRBJ1-2; D gene ambiguous. The germline V gene has CDR1 PRHDT and CDR2 FYEKMQ (reference sequence). V gave up 3 bases and J gave up 0 bases, with 11 bases separating them. The CDR3 is 15 residues long. The complete variable domain, with remaining parts taken from reference TRBV13 and TRBJ1-2, reads AAGVIQSPRHLIKEKRETATLKCYPIPRHDTVYWYQQGPGQDPQFLISFYEKMQSDKGSIPDRFSAQQFSDYHSELNMSSLELGDSALYFCASSLGQEANYGYTFGSGTRLTVV.

This clonotype was seen more than once but under ten times. This chain links TRBV24-1 with TRBJ1-6, with TRBD1 as a possible D gene (6 bases). This CDR3 region has 16 residues. Per the germline V gene, CDR1 is KGHDR and CDR2 is SFDVKD. V lost 5 bases and J lost 9, with 19 bases in between. The CDR3 region is CATSAHPGTRTSPLHF. The CDR3 coding sequence is TGTGCCACCAGTGCCCACCCCGGGACACGAACTTCACCCCTCCACTTT.

Here the CDR3 DNA reads TGCGCCAGCAGCCGGACCGCGGGACTTATGAACACTGAAGCTTTCTTT. Translation gives CASSRTAGLMNTEAFF. The rearrangement links TRBV5-1 to TRBJ1-1, with D perhaps matching TRBD1 (5 bases). V dropped 4 bases and J dropped 0 bases, with 16 bases sitting between them. The CDR3 has 16 residues. Germline CDR1 and CDR2: SGHRS and YFSETQ.

This clonotype was detected only a few times. The rearrangement links TRBV5-6 to TRBJ2-7, with TRBD2 matching over 8 bases. V dropped 3 bases and J dropped 1; count of bases not matched to a gene: 3. CDR1 and CDR2 (germline): SGHDT, YYEEEE. The CDR3 has 14 residues. The DNA for the CDR3 is TGTGCCAGCAGCTCGGGACTAGTTTCCTACGAGCAGTACTTC. Encoded protein: CASSSGLVSYEQYF.

This clonotype was observed a handful of times. The chain uses TRBV27 and TRBJ2-3; 7 bases are a match to TRBD2. Germline loops: CDR1 MNHEY, CDR2 SMNVEV (reference sequence). V trimming: 5 bases; J trimming: 8 bases; junction bases outside the gene matches: 1. The CDR3 is made up of 11 amino acids. DNA of the CDR3: TGTGCCAGCAGTGCTAGCGGTACGCAGTATTTT. Translating gives CASSASGTQYF.

For this clonotype: Germline and junction disagree at one end, which may indicate a read error. This chain links TRBV7-7 with TRBJ2-5; 8 bases align to TRBD2. The CDR3 extends over 10 amino acids. The germline CDR1 and CDR2 sequences are SSHAT and FNYEAQ (reference sequence). The CDR3 DNA reads TGTGCCAGCAGTTTGGGCGGGGGGTCCTTC. Encoded protein: CASSLGGGSF.

The V call is TRBV6-5, the J call TRBJ1-2, with TRBD1 matching over 7 bases. The germline V gene has CDR1 MNHEY and CDR2 SVGAGI. This CDR3 spans 15 amino acids. Losses at the gene ends were 4 bases for V and 6 bases for J; bases not matched to a gene: 11. The DNA of the CDR3 is TGTGCCAGCAGTTCCCTTGCGACAGGGAAGAATGGCTACACCTTC. Protein: CASSSLATGKNGYTF.

The rearrangement links TRBV7-2 to TRBJ2-7; 7 bases line up with TRBD2. Trimming at V came to 4 bases and at J to 2 bases, leaving 11 bases not matched to a gene. The CDR3 runs 16 residues. The germline CDR1 and CDR2 sequences are SGHTA and FQGNSA. The CDR3 nucleotides are TGTGCCAGCAGCTCCGGGGGGAAGGCCGGGACCTACGAGCAGTACTTC. It translates to CASSSGGKAGTYEQYF. Full variable domain (remainder filled in from reference TRBV7-2 and TRBJ2-7): GAGVSQSPSNKVTEKGKDVELRCDPISGHTALYWYRQSLGQGLEFLIYFQGNSAPDKSGLPSDRFSAERTGGSVSTLTIQRTQQEDSAVYLCASSSGGKAGTYEQYFGPGTRLTVT.

The chain recombines TRBV20-1 with TRBJ2-2, with D perhaps matching TRBD1 or TRBD2 (5 bases each). V gave up 6 bases and J gave up 5 bases, with 16 bases separating them. Germline V gives CDR1 DFQATT, CDR2 SNEGSKA (reference sequence). The CDR3 is made up of 14 amino acids. CDR3 sequence reads: CSAKSQWGTGELFF. As DNA, the CDR3 is TGCAGTGCCAAGTCACAATGGGGGACCGGGGAGCTGTTTTTT.

This clonotype was counted between two and nine times. The chain is built from TRBV24-1 and TRBJ2-1; 10 bases fit TRBD2. From germline, CDR1 is KGHDR and CDR2 SFDVKD. This CDR3 is built from 15 residues. With V trimmed by 3 bases and J by 6 bases, 4 bases remained unmatched. The CDR3 nucleotides read TGTGCCACCAGTGATCACGGACTAGCGGCCAATGAGCAGTTCTTC. It translates to CATSDHGLAANEQFF.

In this sample, this clonotype turned up a few times. The chain is built from TRBV5-1 and TRBJ2-7, with no clear D. Trimming cost V 1 base and J 0 bases, with 8 bases left between them. The CDR3 runs 14 residues. CDR1 and CDR2 (germline): SGHRS, YFSETQ. In DNA form, the CDR3 reads TGCGCCAGCAGCTTGTCTCAGAGCTCCTACGAGCAGTACTTC. This gives the protein CASSLSQSSYEQYF.

At least ten counts were recorded for this clonotype. The chain links TRBV9 to TRBJ1-1; D unresolved. Germline V gene sequence: CDR1 SGDLS, CDR2 YYNGEE. This CDR3 has 14 amino acids. The V end was cut by 2 bases, the J end by 6 bases, with 14 bases between. The CDR3 nucleotides are TGTGCCAGCAGCGTCGCAACGGTGGGTTCTGAAGCTTTCTTT. Its translation: CASSVATVGSEAFF. The whole variable domain, remainder taken from reference TRBV9 and TRBJ1-1, is DSGVTQTPKHLITATGQRVTLRCSPRSGDLSVYWYQQSLDQGLQFLIQYYNGEERAKGNILERFSAQQFPDLHSELNLSSLELGDSALYFCASSVATVGSEAFFGQGTRLTVV.

This clonotype was seen more than once but under ten times. This CDR3 reads CASSYSGDRGDTQYF. CDR3 DNA sequence: TGTGCCAGCAGTTACTCGGGGGACAGGGGAGATACGCAGTATTTT. The rearrangement links TRBV6-5 to TRBJ2-3; 10 positions match TRBD1. V lost 0 bases, J lost 5 bases, and 2 bases stayed unmatched. Germline CDR1 MNHEY, CDR2 SVGAGI. The CDR3 covers 15 residues.

This clonotype appeared many times. This chain uses TRBV28 with TRBJ2-3; D may match TRBD1 or TRBD2 (5 bases each). CDR3 size: 14 residues. From germline, CDR1 is MDHEN and CDR2 SYDVKM. Between the trimmed V and J ends, which lost 5 bases and 2 bases, there was a span of 11 bases. The CDR3 spells CASSGDGHTDTQYF. CDR3 in DNA: TGTGCCAGCAGTGGGGACGGCCACACAGATACGCAGTATTTT.

This clonotype has a handful of counts. V gene TRBV7-3 combines with J gene TRBJ2-2; 10 nucleotides line up with TRBD2. The length of the CDR3 is 14 residues. The trim removed 4 bases at V and 4 bases at J, leaving 0 bases unmatched. Germline CDR1 is SGHTA and CDR2 is FQGTGA. DNA for the CDR3: TGTGCCAGCAGCTCTAGCGGGAGCACCGGGGAGCTGTTTTTT. It is translated as CASSSSGSTGELFF.

Only a few counts were recorded for this clonotype. The J gene is TRBJ2-5, the V gene TRBV5-1; tentatively, D is TRBD1 or TRBD2 (5 bases each). In germline, CDR1 is SGHRS, CDR2 YFSETQ. V shed 4 bases and J shed 0 bases, with 10 bases lying between them. The length of the CDR3 is 14 residues. The CDR3 DNA reads TGCGCCAGCAGCCCGGGGACCCACCAAGAGACCCAGTACTTC. Residues: CASSPGTHQETQYF.

In its sample, this clonotype was seen a few times. V is TRBV20-1 and J is TRBJ1-2; D might be TRBD1 (5 bases). The CDR3 totals 13 residues. Germline V CDR1 and CDR2: DFQATT, SNEGSKA (reference sequence). The V end was cut by 6 bases, the J end by 8 bases, with 19 bases between. In DNA, the CDR3 is TGCAGTGCCGTGGGACGGCGCGGGACGGGCTACACCTTC. Its protein product is CSAVGRRGTGYTF.

The table lists this clonotype with many counts. This chain uses TRBV20-1 with TRBJ2-1; 7 nucleotides agree with TRBD2. Per germline, CDR1 DFQATT and CDR2 SNEGSKA (reference sequence). J gave up 10 bases and V 3 bases, and 9 bases lay outside the gene matches. The CDR3 runs 13 residues. DNA of the CDR3: TGCAGTGCTAGGGGACTAACATACGGCGAGCAGTTCTTC. As protein: CSARGLTYGEQFF.

J is TRBJ1-1 and V is TRBV9; unclear D gene. There are 14 residues in the CDR3. Germline V gene data show CDR1 as SGDLS and CDR2 as YYNGEE. Trimming left V 1 base short and J 2 bases short, with 9 bases between. CDR3 nucleotides: TGTGCCAGCAGCGTAACGGCTACAAACACTGAAGCTTTCTTT. Translation: CASSVTATNTEAFF.

This sequence joins TRBV27 and TRBJ2-3, with unresolved D. CDR3 length equals 17 residues. Germline CDR1 and CDR2: MNHEY and SMNVEV (reference sequence). V shed 6 bases and J shed 4 bases, with 23 bases lying between them. CDR3 DNA: TGTGCCAGCAGCAACCTACATATGGGTAGTTGGGCAGATACGCAGTATTTT. It codes for CASSNLHMGSWADTQYF.

The sample holds a few counts of this clonotype. CDR3 nucleotides: TGTGCCAGCAGTTCAAGGGGCAGGGGGGAAGCTTTCTTT. Translated: CASSSRGRGEAFF. This chain links TRBV27 with TRBJ1-1, with 7 bases aligning to TRBD1. The CDR3 covers 13 residues. Germline loops: CDR1 MNHEY, CDR2 SMNVEV (reference sequence). J lost 8 bases, V lost 4 bases, and 7 bases had no gene match.

The table lists this clonotype with a few counts. The chain uses TRBV5-1 and TRBJ2-3; maybe TRBD2 (6 bases). Trimming took off 2 bases at V and 3 bases at J, with 13 bases between the two ends. Per germline, CDR1 SGHRS and CDR2 YFSETQ. There are 15 residues in the CDR3. CDR3 sequence reads: CASSFSGPATDTQYF. The CDR3 region has the DNA TGCGCCAGCAGCTTTAGCGGTCCCGCGACAGATACGCAGTATTTT.

This clonotype was seen only a few times. The rearrangement uses TRBV2 and TRBJ2-7; D gene ambiguous. The ends were cut back, 4 bases at V and 3 bases at J, with 7 bases in the middle. The CDR3 totals 12 residues. The V gene's germline CDR1 is SNHLY and CDR2 FYNNEI. CDR3 coding DNA: TGTGCCAGCAGTGGGGATAGCTACGAGCAGTACTTC. Its translation: CASSGDSYEQYF.

This clonotype was seen only once. This chain connects TRBV10-3 to TRBJ2-3; the D gene is possibly TRBD1 (5 bases). Germline V gene data show CDR1 as ENHRY and CDR2 as SYGVKD. V was trimmed by 6 bases and J by 2 bases, leaving 18 bases between them. There are 16 residues in the CDR3. The chain's CDR3 is CAIRETLGALTDTQYF. As DNA, the CDR3 is TGTGCCATCAGGGAGACCCTTGGGGCCCTCACAGATACGCAGTATTTT.

The CDR3 DNA reads TGCAGTGCAAAGACCGCTAGCGGTTACAATGAGCAGTTCTTC. Its translation is CSAKTASGYNEQFF. The V gene is TRBV20-1, the J gene TRBJ2-1; 7 nucleotides match TRBD2. The CDR3 is 14 residues long. Germline V CDR1 and CDR2: DFQATT, SNEGSKA (reference sequence). V lost 6 bases, J lost 4 bases, and 9 bases stayed unmatched.